Reported below is one T cell receptor beta chain. Trimming took off 4 bases at V and 7 bases at J, with 14 bases between the two ends. This CDR3 has 15 amino acids. CDR1 and CDR2 (germline): SGHVS, FNYEAQ. Libraries were prepared by immunoSEQ multiplex PCR; TCRdb keeps only in-frame clonotypes and omits some of them. Of roughly 480,000 clones in the sample, approximately 92% were seen once. These data belong to a study of blood T cell repertoires in COVID-19. The receptor was derived from a man in his late teens or twenties with COVID-19, enrolled during active disease. This chain links TRBV7-6 with TRBJ1-6, with D uncertain. The sample was peripheral blood. CDR3 bases: TGTGCCAGCAGCTCCCAACAGAATTTCAATTCACCCCTCCACTTT. Translating gives CASSSQQNFNSPLHF.